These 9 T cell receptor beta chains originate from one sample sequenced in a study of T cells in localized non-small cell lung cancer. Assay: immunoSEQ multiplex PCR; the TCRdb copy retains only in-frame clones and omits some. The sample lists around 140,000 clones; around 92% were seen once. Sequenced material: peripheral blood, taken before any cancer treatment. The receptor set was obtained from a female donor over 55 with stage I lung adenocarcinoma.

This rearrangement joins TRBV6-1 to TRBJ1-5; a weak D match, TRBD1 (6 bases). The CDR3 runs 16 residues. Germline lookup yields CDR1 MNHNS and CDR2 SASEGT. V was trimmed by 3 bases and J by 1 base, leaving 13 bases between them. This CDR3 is CASSDGGGTSNQPQHF. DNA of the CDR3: TGTGCCAGCAGTGATGGAGGGGGTACAAGCAATCAGCCCCAGCATTTT.

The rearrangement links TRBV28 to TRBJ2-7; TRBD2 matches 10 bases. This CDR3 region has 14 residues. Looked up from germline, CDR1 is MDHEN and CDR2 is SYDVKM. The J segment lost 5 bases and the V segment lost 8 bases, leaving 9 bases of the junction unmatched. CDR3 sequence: CASCLGLACHEQYF. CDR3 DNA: TGTGCCAGCTGTCTGGGACTAGCGTGCCACGAGCAGTACTTC.

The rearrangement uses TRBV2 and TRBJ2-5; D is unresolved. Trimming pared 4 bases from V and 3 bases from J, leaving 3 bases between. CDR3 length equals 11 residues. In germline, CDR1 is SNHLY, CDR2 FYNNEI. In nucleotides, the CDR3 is TGTGCCAGCAGTGTTAAAGAGACCCAGTACTTC. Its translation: CASSVKETQYF.

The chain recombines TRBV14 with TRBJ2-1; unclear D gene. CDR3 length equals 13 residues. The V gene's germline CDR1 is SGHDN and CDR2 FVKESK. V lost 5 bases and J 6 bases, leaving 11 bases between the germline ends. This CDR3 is CASSSETFNEQFF. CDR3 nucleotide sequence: TGTGCCAGCAGCAGCGAGACATTCAATGAGCAGTTCTTC.

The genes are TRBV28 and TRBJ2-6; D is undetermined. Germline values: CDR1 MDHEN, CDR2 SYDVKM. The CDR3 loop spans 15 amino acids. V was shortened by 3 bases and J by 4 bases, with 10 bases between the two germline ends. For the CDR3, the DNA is TGTGCCAGCAGTTTTTTTGTGGAAGGGGCCAACGTCCTGACTTTC. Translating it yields CASSFFVEGANVLTF. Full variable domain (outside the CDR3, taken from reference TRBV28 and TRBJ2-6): DVKVTQSSRYLVKRTGEKVFLECVQDMDHENMFWYRQDPGLGLRLIYFSYDVKMKEKGDIPEGYSVSREKKERFSLILESASTNQTSMYLCASSFFVEGANVLTFGAGSRLTVL.

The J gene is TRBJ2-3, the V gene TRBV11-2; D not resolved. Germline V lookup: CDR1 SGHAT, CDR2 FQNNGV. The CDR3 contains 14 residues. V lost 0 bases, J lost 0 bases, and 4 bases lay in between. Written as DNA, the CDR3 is TGTGCCAGCAGCTTAGACGGGAGCACAGATACGCAGTATTTT. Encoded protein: CASSLDGSTDTQYF.

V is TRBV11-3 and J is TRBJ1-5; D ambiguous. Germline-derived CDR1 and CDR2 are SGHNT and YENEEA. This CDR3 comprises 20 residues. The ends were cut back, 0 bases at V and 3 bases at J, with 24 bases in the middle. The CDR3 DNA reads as TGTGCCAGCAGCTTAGATTGCGGACCGGAGGGTCGGGTGTACAATCAGCCCCAGCATTTT. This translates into CASSLDCGPEGRVYNQPQHF.

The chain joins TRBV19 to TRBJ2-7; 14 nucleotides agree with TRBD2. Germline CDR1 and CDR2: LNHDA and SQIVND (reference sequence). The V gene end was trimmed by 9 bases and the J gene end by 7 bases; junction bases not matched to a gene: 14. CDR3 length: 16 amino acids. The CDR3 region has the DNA TGTGCCAGCCGACTAGCGGGAGGGCGACCCACGGGGGAGCAGTACTTC. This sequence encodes CASRLAGGRPTGEQYF.

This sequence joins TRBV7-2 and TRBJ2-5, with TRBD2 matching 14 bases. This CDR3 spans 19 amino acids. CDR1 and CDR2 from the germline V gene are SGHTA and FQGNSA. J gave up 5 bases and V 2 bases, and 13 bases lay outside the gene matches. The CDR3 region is CASSLRQRWTSGRRETQYF. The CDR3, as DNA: TGTGCCAGCAGCTTACGGCAGAGATGGACTAGCGGGAGGAGGGAGACCCAGTACTTC.